This TCR beta chain was observed in a study of identifying expanded T cells in peripheral blood (dated by TCRdb to the late 2010s). At the level of the whole study: Four technical replicates, made by sequencing separate aliquots from the same pool of genomic DNA, were compared pairwise. Beyond this particular receptor, the publication reports: Across all healthy-donor time intervals, the beta-binomial model significantly lowered both the number of clones called differentially abundant and the false-positive rate. It was expected by the authors that biological variance in healthy repertoires might increase further over much longer intervals, such as months to years. In all healthy donors, the variance in clone template counts between samples taken two weeks apart rose significantly as total template count increased. The binomial model flagged around 1.1 differentially abundant clones between technical replicates, compared with about 17 over about 2 weeks and 19 over about four weeks.

Of note for this clone: Its antigen is unknown. Qualities for individual bases were not recorded, and no much larger clone is one base off.

During the collection period, no infections or other immune events were recorded for the healthy donors. Time-dependent variance in a beta-binomial model of T-cell clone differential abundance was calibrated using healthy-donor blood repertoires as a training cohort. There were about ten healthy donors in the training cohort, of whom 3 were female and 7 were male. An age range of roughly 25 to 70 years, with an average of roughly 40 years, was recorded for the donors. Whole blood was collected from each healthy donor at three time points spaced about two weeks apart and obtained from a commercial supplier. Genomic DNA was extracted from unsorted whole blood for immunosequencing. The immunoSEQ Assay, which uses bias-controlled multiplex PCR amplification of genomic DNA, was used to profile TCRbeta CDR3 regions. Per the authors' processing: The absolute abundance of each unique TCRbeta CDR3 region was quantified after sequences were collapsed and filtered. Differential abundance was tested with two models: a binomial (Fisher-equivalent) model and a beta-binomial model that adds time-dependent variance fitted from healthy donors. Any clone with fewer than 5 combined templates was excluded, and a clone was called differentially abundant if its Benjamini-Hochberg FDR was below 0.01. In the beta-binomial model, variance was expressed as a function of the total template count across the two samples, in the form v = (b*log(k)+a)^2. What TCRdb holds here is the immuneACCESS table cut down to in-frame rearrangements. Part of the clones is not present; checked against another copy, under half of the missing clones reflect an unresolved V gene, and the others are unexplained. V and J calls and clone size follow that table, whereas D and trimming were derived from the DNA. The sample profile shows approximately 86,000 clones; about 85% of them were found once. Together, the top ten hold 4.5% of the sample.

The TCR was taken from a person aged 18 to 75 in good health. Sequencing was performed on blood.

The sequenced DNA: TGTGCCAGCAGTGGGACAGCGCCTAACTATGGCTACACCTTC. Its translation is CASSGTAPNYGYTF. Rearrangement joined TRBV2 to TRBJ1-2; 6 matching bases give a weak D call of TRBD1. A distance of 9 bases separates the germline ends of V and J, which lose 4 bases and 0 bases respectively. CDR1 and CDR2, per the germline V gene, are SNHLY and FYNNEI. The CDR3, cysteine through phenylalanine, is 14 amino acids long. Kept here is only the CDR3 DNA, which spans 42 bases and is read in frame from base 1.